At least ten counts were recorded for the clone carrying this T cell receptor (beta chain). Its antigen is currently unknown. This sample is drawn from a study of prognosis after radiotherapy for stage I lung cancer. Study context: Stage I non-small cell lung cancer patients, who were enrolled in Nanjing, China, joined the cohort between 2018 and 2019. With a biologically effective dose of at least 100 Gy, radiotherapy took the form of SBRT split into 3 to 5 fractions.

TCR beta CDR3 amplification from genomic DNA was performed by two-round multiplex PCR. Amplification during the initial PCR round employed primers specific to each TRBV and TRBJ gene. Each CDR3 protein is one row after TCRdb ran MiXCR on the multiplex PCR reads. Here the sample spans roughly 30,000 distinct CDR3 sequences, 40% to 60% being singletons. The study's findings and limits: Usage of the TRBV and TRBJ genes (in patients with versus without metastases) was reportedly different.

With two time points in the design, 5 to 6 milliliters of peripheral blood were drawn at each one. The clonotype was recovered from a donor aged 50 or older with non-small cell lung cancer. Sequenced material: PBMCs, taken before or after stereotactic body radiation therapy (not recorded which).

The chain's CDR3 is CAWSDSGGGQFF. The CDR3 DNA reads as TGTGCCTGGAGTGATAGCGGTGGAGGGCAGTTCTTC. The chain has TRBV30 and TRBJ2-1; tentatively, D is TRBD2 (6 bases). The V end lost 1 base, the J end lost 12 bases, and 13 bases lay between the germline ends. The germline V gene encodes CDR1 GTSNPN and CDR2 SVGIG (reference sequence). CDR3 size: 12 residues.